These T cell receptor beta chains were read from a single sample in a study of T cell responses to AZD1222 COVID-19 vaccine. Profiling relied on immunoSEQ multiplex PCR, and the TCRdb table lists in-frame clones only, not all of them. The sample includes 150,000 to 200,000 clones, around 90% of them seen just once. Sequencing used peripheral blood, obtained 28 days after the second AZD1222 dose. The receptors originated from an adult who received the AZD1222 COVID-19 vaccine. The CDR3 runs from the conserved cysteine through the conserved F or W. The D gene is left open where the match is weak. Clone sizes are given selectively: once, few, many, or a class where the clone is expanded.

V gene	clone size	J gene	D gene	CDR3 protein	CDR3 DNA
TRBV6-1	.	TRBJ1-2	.	CASSESWQGGYTF	TGTGCCAGCAGTGAAAGCTGGCAGGGTGGCTACACCTTC
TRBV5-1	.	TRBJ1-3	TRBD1	CASSGTGTAFSGNTIYF	TGCGCCAGCAGCGGAACCGGGACAGCTTTCTCTGGAAACACCATATATTTT
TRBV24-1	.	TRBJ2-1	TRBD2	CATSDPGGAGAVIEQFF	TGTGCCACCAGTGACCCGGGGGGAGCGGGAGCGGTCATTGAGCAGTTCTTC
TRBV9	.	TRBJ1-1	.	CASSLRGVGTEAFF	TGTGCCAGCAGCCTACGGGGGGTAGGGACTGAAGCTTTCTTT
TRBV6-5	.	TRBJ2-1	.	CASSKEQFF	TGTGCCAGCAGTAAAGAGCAGTTCTTC
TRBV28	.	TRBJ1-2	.	CASTQGTGYTF	TGTGCCAGCACGCAGGGTACCGGCTACACCTTC
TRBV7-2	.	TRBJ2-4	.	CASSLGRINIQYF	TGTGCCAGCAGCTTGGGCAGGATCAACATTCAGTACTTC
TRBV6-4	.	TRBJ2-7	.	CASRKRTAPYF	TGTGCCAGCAGGAAACGGACAGCCCCGTACTTC
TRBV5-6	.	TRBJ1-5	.	CASSYQGRVVNQPQHF	TGTGCCAGCAGCTACCAGGGGAGGGTGGTCAATCAGCCCCAGCATTTT
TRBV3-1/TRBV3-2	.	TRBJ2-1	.	CASSQRGPYGVGEQFF	TGTGCCAGCAGCCAGAGGGGACCCTATGGCGTGGGTGAGCAGTTCTTC
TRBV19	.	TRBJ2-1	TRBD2	CASAKISGVSYNEQFF	TGTGCCAGCGCGAAGATTAGCGGGGTATCCTACAATGAGCAGTTCTTC
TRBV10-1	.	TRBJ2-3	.	CASSGSPGTDTQYF	TGCGCCAGCAGTGGGAGCCCTGGCACAGATACGCAGTATTTT
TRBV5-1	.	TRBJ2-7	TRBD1	CASSRGTGGREQYF	TGCGCCAGCAGCAGAGGGACAGGGGGCAGAGAGCAGTACTTC
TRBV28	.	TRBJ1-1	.	CASSSGRKMNTEAFF	TGTGCCAGCAGTTCGGGCAGAAAGATGAACACTGAAGCTTTCTTT
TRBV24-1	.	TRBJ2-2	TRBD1	CATSDLGGSGELFF	TGTGCCACCAGTGACCTAGGGGGCTCCGGGGAGCTGTTTTTT
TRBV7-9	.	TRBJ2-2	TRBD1	CASSSPGQGLTGELFF	TGTGCCAGCAGCTCCCCGGGACAGGGATTAACCGGGGAGCTGTTTTTT
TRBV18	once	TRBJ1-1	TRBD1	CASSRTGPEAFF	TGTGCCAGCTCACGGACAGGGCCAGAAGCTTTCTTT
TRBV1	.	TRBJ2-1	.	CTRQAGGPPYNEQFF	TGCACCAGACAAGCGGGAGGTCCTCCCTACAATGAGCAGTTCTTC
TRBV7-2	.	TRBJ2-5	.	CASTQGETQYF	TGTGCCAGCACACAGGGAGAGACCCAGTACTTC
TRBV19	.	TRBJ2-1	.	CASSIGSYNEQFF	TGTGCCAGTAGTATTGGGTCCTACAATGAGCAGTTCTTC
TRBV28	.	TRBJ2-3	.	CASKTPSTDTQYF	TGTGCCAGCAAAACACCTAGCACAGATACGCAGTATTTT
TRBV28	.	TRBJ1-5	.	CASSLPNQPQHF	TGTGCCAGCAGTTTACCGAATCAGCCCCAGCATTTT
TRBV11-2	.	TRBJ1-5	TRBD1	CASSLIGGREPQHF	TGTGCCAGCAGCTTAATAGGGGGCCGGGAGCCCCAGCATTTT
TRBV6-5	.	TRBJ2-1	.	CASSQGPTNNEQFF	TGTGCCAGCAGCCAAGGACCGACGAACAATGAGCAGTTCTTC
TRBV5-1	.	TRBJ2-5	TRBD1	CASSGTGAHQETQYF	TGCGCCAGCAGCGGTACAGGGGCACACCAAGAGACCCAGTACTTC
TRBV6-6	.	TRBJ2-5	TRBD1	CASSYPGQGILETQYF	TGTGCCAGCAGTTATCCGGGACAGGGGATCTTAGAGACCCAGTACTTC
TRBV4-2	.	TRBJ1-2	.	CASSQDRQGVRGRVF	TGTGCCAGCAGCCAAGATAGGCAGGGCGTAAGGGGGAGGGTCTTC
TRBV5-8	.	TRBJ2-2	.	CASSFTGFSGELFF	TGTGCCAGCAGCTTTACGGGCTTCTCCGGGGAGCTGTTTTTT
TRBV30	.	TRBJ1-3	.	CAWSPRGNTIYF	TGTGCCTGGAGTCCGCGCGGAAACACCATATATTTT
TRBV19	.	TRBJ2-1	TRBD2	CASLLVGRGYNEQFF	TGTGCCAGTCTACTAGTAGGGAGGGGATACAATGAGCAGTTCTTC
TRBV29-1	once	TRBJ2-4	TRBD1	CSVSTGTGTKNIQYF	TGCAGCGTCTCCACCGGGACAGGGACAAAAAACATTCAGTACTTC
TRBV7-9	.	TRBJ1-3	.	CASSLEGPSSGNTIYF	TGTGCCAGCAGCTTAGAGGGACCGAGCTCTGGAAACACCATATATTTT
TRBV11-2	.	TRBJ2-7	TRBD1	CASSFPGGRSYEQYF	TGTGCCAGCAGTTTCCCAGGGGGCCGCTCCTACGAGCAGTACTTC
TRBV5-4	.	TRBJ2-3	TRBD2	CASSLGLAGSTDTQYF	TGTGCCAGCAGCTTGGGACTAGCCGGTAGCACAGATACGCAGTATTTT
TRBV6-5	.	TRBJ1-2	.	CASSPRNRVGGYTF	TGTGCCAGCAGCCCGAGAAACAGGGTGGGGGGCTACACCTTC
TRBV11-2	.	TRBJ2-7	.	CASSLGGVEQYF	TGTGCCAGCAGCTTAGGGGGGGTAGAGCAGTACTTC
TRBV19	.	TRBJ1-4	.	CASSIFPPSDPEGGEKLFF	TGTGCCAGTAGTATTTTTCCACCTTCTGATCCGGAAGGGGGTGAAAAACTGTTTTTT
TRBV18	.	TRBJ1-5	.	CASSRGRSGNQPQHF	TGTGCCAGCTCGAGGGGACGGTCCGGGAATCAGCCCCAGCATTTT
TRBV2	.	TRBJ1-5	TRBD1	CASSLTGGNQPQHF	TGTGCCAGCAGCCTGACAGGGGGCAATCAGCCCCAGCATTTT
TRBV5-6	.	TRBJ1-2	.	CASSLSRGGGYTF	TGTGCCAGCAGCCTGAGCAGGGGAGGGGGCTACACCTTC
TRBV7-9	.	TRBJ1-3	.	CASSLGQQGLSGNTIYF	TGTGCCAGCAGCTTAGGGCAACAGGGACTTTCTGGAAACACCATATATTTT
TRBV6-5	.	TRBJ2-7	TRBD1	CASSTVKTGMYEQYF	TGTGCCAGCAGCACCGTCAAGACAGGGATGTACGAGCAGTACTTC
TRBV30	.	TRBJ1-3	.	CAWTGNDRPSGNTIYF	TGTGCCTGGACAGGTAACGACAGGCCCTCTGGAAACACCATATATTTT
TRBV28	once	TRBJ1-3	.	CASSLMGNTIYF	TGTGCCAGCAGTTTGATGGGAAACACCATATATTTT
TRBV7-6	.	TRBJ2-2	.	CASSLEAGGTNTGELFF	TGTGCCAGCAGCTTAGAGGCTGGAGGGACGAACACCGGGGAGCTGTTTTTT
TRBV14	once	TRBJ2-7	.	CASSQEARQSEQYF	TGTGCCAGCAGCCAAGAGGCCCGGCAGTCCGAGCAGTACTTC
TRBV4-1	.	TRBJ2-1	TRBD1	CASSQGQGAYNEQFF	TGCGCCAGCAGCCAGGGACAGGGCGCCTACAATGAGCAGTTCTTC
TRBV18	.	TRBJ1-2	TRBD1	CASSPGTVHGYTF	TGTGCCAGCTCACCTGGGACAGTTCATGGCTACACCTTC
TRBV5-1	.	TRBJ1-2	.	CASSLETVSYGYTF	TGCGCCAGCAGCTTGGAAACAGTTAGCTATGGCTACACCTTC
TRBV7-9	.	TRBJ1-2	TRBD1	CASSFGTEYGYTF	TGTGCCAGCAGCTTCGGGACAGAATATGGCTACACCTTC
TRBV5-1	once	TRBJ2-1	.	CASSLATAETNEQFF	TGCGCCAGCAGCTTGGCAACTGCCGAAACCAATGAGCAGTTCTTC